These T cell receptor beta chains were read from a single sample in a study of siplizumab effects on memory and regulatory T cells. The repertoire was sequenced with immunoSEQ multiplex PCR; TCRdb's copy has only in-frame clones and lacks some. In the table there are around 100,000 clones, more than 90% of which are singletons. Sequenced input: CD4+ T cells sorted from blood. Receptor source: a human donor in good health. Some clones in this sample may be carry-over from other donors' samples. CDR3s include the opening cysteine and the closing phenylalanine or tryptophan. A D gene is named only where the DNA matches it firmly. Clone size is stated in some rows and not others, as once, few, many or a class when expanded.

D gene | clone size | J gene | V gene | CDR3 protein | CDR3 DNA
TRBD2 | - | TRBJ2-7 | TRBV2 | CASSGTSGNYEQYF | TGTGCCAGCAGCGGGACTAGCGGGAACTACGAGCAGTACTTC
TRBD2 | - | TRBJ2-3 | TRBV4-2 | CASSRDRDYYTDTQYF | TGTGCCAGCAGCCGAGACCGGGACTATTACACAGATACGCAGTATTTT
- | - | TRBJ2-3 | TRBV7-8 | CASSSRASISTDTQYF | TGTGCCAGCAGCTCTAGAGCGTCTATCTCCACAGATACGCAGTATTTT
- | - | TRBJ2-5 | TRBV28 | CASTRNYRGGETQYF | TGTGCCAGCACTCGGAATTACAGGGGGGGAGAGACCCAGTACTTC
- | - | TRBJ1-3 | TRBV7-2 | CASSLVQLNQFSGNTIYF | TGTGCCAGCAGCTTAGTACAGTTGAATCAGTTCTCTGGAAACACCATATATTTT
- | - | TRBJ2-7 | TRBV6-5 | CASSYSPIGEQYF | TGTGCCAGCAGTTACTCTCCGATAGGTGAGCAGTACTTC
- | - | TRBJ1-2 | TRBV28 | CASTRQQGFYGYTF | TGTGCCAGCACTAGACAACAGGGCTTTTATGGCTACACCTTC
- | - | TRBJ2-7 | TRBV5-1 | CASTVAGGNVYEQYF | TGCGCCAGCACCGTCGCGGGCGGGAACGTCTACGAGCAGTACTTC
TRBD1 | - | TRBJ1-1 | TRBV15 | CATSSGTGWDTEAFF | TGTGCCACCAGCTCAGGGACAGGGTGGGACACTGAAGCTTTCTTT
TRBD2 | - | TRBJ2-7 | TRBV27 | CASSSRLAGGYEQYF | TGTGCCAGCAGTTCCAGACTAGCGGGAGGTTACGAGCAGTACTTC
- | - | TRBJ2-2 | TRBV10-1 | CASRANPTGELFF | TGCGCCAGTAGGGCAAACCCCACCGGGGAGCTGTTTTTT
- | once | TRBJ2-2 | TRBV5-8 | CASSLASGELFF | TGTGCCAGCAGCTTGGCTAGCGGGGAGCTGTTTTTT
TRBD2 | - | TRBJ2-1 | TRBV5-4 | CASSRSAGGNEQFF | TGTGCCAGCAGCCGGTCAGCGGGAGGCAATGAGCAGTTCTTC
- | - | TRBJ1-5 | TRBV6-1 | CASSEVQPQHF | TGTGCCAGCAGTGAGGTTCAGCCCCAGCATTTT
- | - | TRBJ2-2 | TRBV5-4 | CASSLAKGDSGELFF | TGTGCCAGCAGCTTGGCCAAGGGCGATTCCGGGGAGCTGTTTTTT
- | - | TRBJ2-5 | TRBV27 | CAIRAGYQETQYF | TGTGCCATTCGGGCGGGGTACCAAGAGACCCAGTACTTC
TRBD1 | - | TRBJ1-6 | TRBV30 | CAWIGQENSPLHF | TGTGCCTGGATTGGACAGGAGAATTCACCCCTCCACTTT
- | - | TRBJ2-3 | TRBV5-1 | CASSLESLVGTDTQYF | TGCGCCAGCAGCTTGGAGTCACTGGTGGGCACAGATACGCAGTATTTT
TRBD1 | once | TRBJ1-2 | TRBV28 | CASSSLDRVFGAYGYTF | TGTGCCAGCAGTTCATTGGACAGGGTATTTGGGGCCTATGGCTACACCTTC
TRBD2 | - | TRBJ2-2 | TRBV19 | CASSKGLALRGNAGELFF | TGTGCCAGTAGTAAGGGACTAGCCCTCCGGGGGAATGCCGGGGAGCTGTTTTTT
- | - | TRBJ2-3 | TRBV5-4 | CASSGADTQYF | TGTGCCAGCAGCGGGGCCGATACGCAGTATTTT
- | few | TRBJ1-1 | TRBV5-6 | CASFQMKRGRGNTEAFF | TGTGCCAGCTTCCAAATGAAACGGGGACGGGGGAACACTGAAGCTTTCTTT
- | - | TRBJ2-2 | TRBV29-1 | CSVRPAAGELFF | TGCAGCGTTCGTCCGGCGGCCGGGGAGCTGTTTTTT
- | - | TRBJ2-7 | TRBV30 | CAWSLDSYEQYF | TGTGCCTGGAGTCTGGACTCCTACGAGCAGTACTTC
- | - | TRBJ2-3 | TRBV5-1 | CASSLVRSTDTQYF | TGCGCCAGCAGCTTGGTCCGAAGCACAGATACGCAGTATTTT
- | - | TRBJ2-4 | TRBV6-1 | CASSEASGVWNIQYF | TGTGCCAGCAGTGAAGCATCTGGGGTTTGGAACATTCAGTACTTC
TRBD1 | - | TRBJ2-1 | TRBV28 | CASRDSQGVGSYNEQFF | TGTGCCAGCAGGGACTCACAGGGGGTCGGCTCCTACAATGAGCAGTTCTTC
TRBD2 | - | TRBJ2-3 | TRBV11-2 | CASSQLSGSFPDTQYF | TGTGCCAGCAGCCAACTTAGCGGGAGTTTCCCAGATACGCAGTATTTT
- | - | TRBJ2-2 | TRBV7-8 | CASSLSKEGELFF | TGTGCCAGCAGTCTGTCAAAGGAGGGGGAGCTGTTTTTT
- | - | TRBJ2-1 | TRBV9 | CASSVEGGPGNEQFF | TGTGCCAGCAGCGTAGAAGGAGGGCCGGGGAATGAGCAGTTCTTC
- | - | TRBJ2-1 | TRBV5-4 | CASSLSSPGEYEQFF | TGTGCCAGCAGCTTGTCTTCCCCAGGGGAGTATGAGCAGTTCTTC
- | - | TRBJ2-1 | TRBV5-1 | CASSLALSPNEQFF | TGCGCCAGCAGCCTTGCCCTATCTCCCAATGAGCAGTTCTTC
- | - | TRBJ2-3 | TRBV28 | CASSSAVGDTQYF | TGTGCCAGCAGTTCGGCCGTTGGGGATACGCAGTATTTT
- | - | TRBJ1-6 | TRBV12-5 | CASGTLNNSPLHF | TGTGCTAGTGGAACCCTAAATAATTCACCCCTCCACTTT
TRBD1 | - | TRBJ1-2 | TRBV27 | CASRTGTGGSKYTF | TGTGCCAGCAGGACCGGGACAGGGGGCTCTAAGTACACCTTC
- | - | TRBJ1-3 | TRBV19 | CASNAALAGNTIYF | TGTGCCAGTAATGCGGCCCTCGCTGGAAACACCATATATTTT
TRBD1 | - | TRBJ2-2 | TRBV7-9 | CASSFGTGDLRNTGELFF | TGTGCCAGCAGCTTCGGGACAGGGGACCTTCGGAACACCGGGGAGCTGTTTTTT
TRBD2 | - | TRBJ2-3 | TRBV5-1 | CASGPRGGSADTQYF | TGCGCCAGCGGCCCCCGAGGCGGGAGCGCAGATACGCAGTATTTT
- | - | TRBJ1-1 | TRBV29-1 | CSPSRATEAFF | TGCAGCCCCTCCAGGGCCACTGAAGCTTTCTTT
TRBD1 | few | TRBJ1-1 | TRBV19 | CASSMGQTSTAFF | TGTGCCAGTAGTATGGGACAGACTTCAACGGCTTTCTTT
- | - | TRBJ1-1 | TRBV28 | CASSPQQDTEAFF | TGTGCCAGCAGCCCGCAGCAGGACACTGAAGCTTTCTTT
TRBD1 | - | TRBJ1-2 | TRBV10-3 | CAIRRITGGDYGYTF | TGTGCCATCAGACGGATAACAGGGGGCGACTATGGCTACACCTTC
- | - | TRBJ2-5 | TRBV6-1 | CASSDPGRGGETQYF | TGTGCCAGCAGTGATCCAGGGAGAGGGGGAGAGACCCAGTACTTC
TRBD1 | - | TRBJ2-3 | TRBV6-5 | CASSDRGQGDTQYF | TGTGCCAGCAGCGACAGGGGGCAAGGAGATACGCAGTATTTT
TRBD1 | - | TRBJ2-5 | TRBV7-6 | CASSQGASGVGQETQYF | TGTGCCAGCAGCCAGGGGGCTTCGGGAGTAGGCCAAGAGACCCAGTACTTC
- | - | TRBJ2-7 | TRBV29-1 | CSVPAAGTTSYEQYF | TGCAGCGTGCCCGCGGCGGGGACGACCTCCTACGAGCAGTACTTC
- | - | TRBJ2-7 | TRBV28 | CASSVRNEQYF | TGTGCCAGCTCGGTCCGAAACGAGCAGTACTTC
- | - | TRBJ2-7 | TRBV7-6 | CASSLYHVAEYEQYF | TGTGCCAGCAGCCTCTACCACGTAGCAGAATACGAGCAGTACTTC